The clone carrying this T cell receptor (beta chain) was observed a handful of times. The germline V and J ends were trimmed by 0 bases and 2 bases, with 12 bases remaining between them. Germline V gives CDR1 LGHNT, CDR2 FRNRAP. The CDR3 is made up of 16 amino acids. The source of the sample is a study of PD-1 blockade in classical Hodgkin lymphoma. Some clones are missing from TCRdb's copy, which holds only in-frame ones; the method was immunoSEQ multiplex PCR. Counted here are 3,500 to 4,000 clones, roughly 65% occurring once; the ten biggest clones make up around half. Regarding time point: cycle 4 day 1 (C4D1), after 5 to 7 weeks of nivolumab. Following autologous stem cell transplantation, relapse occurred in every patient, and exposure to brentuximab vedotin varied.

The sequence came from a human donor with classical Hodgkin lymphoma. Here the sequenced sample was peripheral blood mononuclear cells (PBMCs), taken before the fourth cycle of nivolumab. The chain links TRBV12-5 to TRBJ2-3, with a tentative D call TRBD2 (6 bases). The CDR3 DNA follows: TGTGCTAGTGGTTTGGTACAAACTAGCCACACAGATACGCAGTATTTT. It specifies CASGLVQTSHTDTQYF.